The 18 T cell receptor beta chains below were found in one sample sequenced in a study of cytomegalovirus exposure and HLA in healthy donors. Use of 60 Vbeta and 13 Jbeta primers characterized the PCR. The table came from immunoSEQ multiplex PCR; TCRdb's copy has only in-frame clones and leaves some out. The sample contains some 130,000 clones, roughly 80% of which appear only once. The sequenced material came from PBMCs. The receptors originated from a female donor in good health and CMV-seronegative.

The V call is TRBV19, the J call TRBJ1-2; D perhaps matches TRBD1 (5 bases). V lost 7 bases to trimming and J lost 4 bases, with 10 bases between them. CDR1 is LNHDA, CDR2 SQIVND, per germline (reference sequence). The CDR3 has 12 amino acids. The CDR3 reads CASTARAYGYTF. The CDR3 DNA sequence: TGTGCCAGTACGGCCAGGGCCTATGGCTACACCTTC.

This chain links TRBV7-3 with TRBJ1-1; 7 bases match TRBD1. The CDR3 runs 13 residues. V gave up 3 bases and J gave up 3 bases; unmatched junction bases: 1. Germline V gene data show CDR1 as SGHTA and CDR2 as FQGTGA. CDR3 nucleotide sequence: TGTGCCAGCAGCTTTGACAGGGACACTGAAGCTTTCTTT. This codes for CASSFDRDTEAFF.

The chain combines TRBV6-1 with TRBJ2-3, with 8 bases lining up with TRBD1. V lost 3 bases, J lost 6 bases, and 8 bases stayed unmatched. The germline CDR1 and CDR2 sequences are MNHNS and SASEGT. The CDR3 is 15 amino acids. The CDR3 DNA reads as TGTGCCAGCAGTGACCTCAGGGGGCGCCGCGATACGCAGTATTTT. Translation: CASSDLRGRRDTQYF.

Here the CDR3 DNA reads TGTGCCAGTTGGGGGGGGATCCACGAGCAGTACTTC. It codes for CASWGGIHEQYF. The chain recombines TRBV2 with TRBJ2-5; 7 nucleotides line up with TRBD2. The J call may be incorrect, as the DNA end agrees better with TRBJ2-7. The CDR3 spans 12 residues. The germline V gene has CDR1 SNHLY and CDR2 FYNNEI.

This clone occurred once. The chain uses TRBV29-1 and TRBJ2-5, with TRBD1 identical over 7 bases. J lost 5 bases, V lost 8 bases, and 8 bases had no gene match. This CDR3 contains 12 residues. The germline V gene has CDR1 SQVTM and CDR2 ANQGSEA. CDR3 in amino acids: CSMRKGAETQYF. In DNA, the CDR3 is TGCAGCATGCGGAAGGGGGCCGAGACCCAGTACTTC.

There are a few counts of this clone. The chain couples TRBV6-6 to TRBJ2-7; D may be TRBD2 (5 bases). The CDR3 sequence is 14 residues long. Between the trimmed V and J ends, which lost 6 bases and 0 bases, there was a span of 12 bases. From germline, CDR1 is MNHNY and CDR2 SVGAGI (reference sequence). CDR3 protein: CASSLGVISYEQYF. In nucleotides, the CDR3 is TGTGCCAGCAGCCTGGGAGTGATCTCCTACGAGCAGTACTTC.

This clone was seen only a few times. This chain links TRBV6-1 with TRBJ1-4; possible D gene TRBD1, 6 bases. The germline V and J ends were trimmed by 6 bases and 8 bases, with 16 bases remaining between them. The germline V gene encodes CDR1 MNHNS and CDR2 SASEGT. The length of the CDR3 is 14 residues. The CDR3 nucleotides read TGTGCCAGCAGATTGGGGGGGCCCGGAGAAAAACTGTTTTTT. Protein: CASRLGGPGEKLFF.

The chain couples TRBV9 to TRBJ2-1, with 8 bases matching TRBD2. The CDR3 spans 15 residues. After removal of 0 bases from V and 7 bases from J, the junction contained 6 bases not matched to a gene. The germline V gene has CDR1 SGDLS and CDR2 YYNGEE. This chain's CDR3 is CASSVALAGENEQFF. The CDR3, as DNA: TGTGCCAGCAGCGTAGCCCTAGCGGGCGAGAATGAGCAGTTCTTC.

The J gene is TRBJ2-7, the V gene TRBV28, with D possibly matching TRBD1 (6 bases). The CDR3 spans 14 residues. V shed 5 bases and J shed 1 base, with 12 bases lying between them. Germline V lookup: CDR1 MDHEN, CDR2 SYDVKM. The CDR3 sequence is CASSKQGSSYEQYF. As DNA, the CDR3 is TGTGCCAGCAGTAAACAGGGAAGTTCCTACGAGCAGTACTTC.

The J gene is TRBJ2-7, the V gene TRBV6-4, with D possibly TRBD1 on 6 matching bases. CDR1 is MRHNA, CDR2 SNTAGT, per germline. With 3 bases removed from V and 2 bases from J, the gap between germline ends came to 8 bases. The CDR3 consists of 13 residues. This CDR3 reads CASSEGDTYEQYF. The CDR3 DNA sequence: TGTGCCAGCAGTGAGGGGGACACCTACGAGCAGTACTTC.

The chain has TRBV18 and TRBJ1-1, with D tentatively TRBD1 (6 bases). Germline V gene data show CDR1 as KGHSH and CDR2 as LQKENI. The CDR3 spans 14 residues. Trimming removed 3 bases at V and 1 base at J, with 9 bases between. The CDR3 protein is CASSPGHWNTEAFF. DNA for the CDR3: TGTGCCAGCTCACCGGGACACTGGAACACTGAAGCTTTCTTT.

This clone was recorded once. V usage is TRBV4-1 and J usage is TRBJ1-2; possibly TRBD1 for D (5 bases). Germline V CDR1 and CDR2: MGHRA, YSYEKL. Trimming pared 3 bases from V and 3 bases from J, leaving 8 bases between. The CDR3 length is 13 residues. This CDR3 reads CASSQRDYYGYTF. The CDR3 DNA is TGCGCCAGCAGCCAGAGGGACTACTATGGCTACACCTTC.

This chain joins TRBV28 and TRBJ2-7; 7 positions match TRBD1. Per the germline V gene, CDR1 is MDHEN and CDR2 is SYDVKM. This CDR3 spans 14 amino acids. The V segment lost 5 bases and the J segment 7 bases; nucleotides outside the gene matches: 11. The CDR3 loop reads CASSLGQAPGEQYF. In DNA, the CDR3 is TGTGCCAGCAGTCTTGGACAGGCCCCCGGGGAGCAGTACTTC.

The V gene is TRBV15, the J gene TRBJ1-3; perhaps TRBD1 as D (5 bases). This CDR3 region has 17 residues. Trimming stripped 0 bases from V and 3 bases from J, with 15 bases between. Germline-derived CDR1 and CDR2 are LNHNV and YYDKDF (reference sequence). CDR3 sequence (DNA): TGTGCCACCAGCAGAGATCAGGCAGGGAAGGGTGGAAACACCATATATTTT. Translation: CATSRDQAGKGGNTIYF.

The J gene is TRBJ1-2, the V gene TRBV9; TRBD1 matches at 7 bases. V was pared by 4 bases and J by 7 bases, with 10 bases of the junction left unmatched. CDR3 length: 14 amino acids. Germline V CDR1 and CDR2: SGDLS, YYNGEE. The CDR3 is CASSFPYRGGGYTF. As DNA, the CDR3 is TGTGCCAGCAGCTTTCCTTACAGGGGTGGTGGCTACACCTTC.

DNA for the CDR3: TGTGCCAGCAGTTACGGGGGGGGCGATGAAAAACTGTTTTTT. Its protein is CASSYGGGDEKLFF. The rearrangement links TRBV6-6 to TRBJ1-4; possibly TRBD1 for D (6 bases). The V end was cut by 2 bases, the J end by 6 bases, with 10 bases between. The CDR3 extends over 14 amino acids. The germline CDR1 and CDR2 sequences are MNHNY and SVGAGI (reference sequence).

V and J are TRBV27 and TRBJ1-4; D not certain. CDR3 length: 17 residues. CDR1 and CDR2 (germline): MNHEY, SMNVEV (reference sequence). V was cut by 0 bases and J by 0 bases, with 11 bases left in between. CDR3 sequence: CASSLSAGDATNEKLFF. CDR3 coding DNA: TGTGCCAGCAGTTTATCTGCAGGCGACGCAACTAATGAAAAACTGTTTTTT.

The rearrangement joins TRBV6-5 to TRBJ2-5; D gene unclear. Per the germline V gene, CDR1 is MNHEY and CDR2 is SVGAGI. The CDR3 spans 14 residues. V shed 0 bases and J shed 1 base, with 6 bases lying between them. CDR3 in DNA: TGTGCCAGCAGTTACTCGATCAGCCAAGAGACCCAGTACTTC. This codes for CASSYSISQETQYF.